This T cell receptor beta chain was sequenced during a study of blood T cell repertoires in COVID-19. The overall study: Samples of COVID-19 (acute and convalescent) were obtained from the United States, Italy and Spain. Sources were T cells, B-cell-depleted T cells, or PBMCs; the material itself was cDNA or gDNA.

As originally analysed: Using reference gene primer amplification, nucleated cell counts were estimated. TCRdb's table, derived via immunoSEQ multiplex PCR, lists solely in-frame clones and lacks some. That table gives V, J and clone size, and the DNA gave D and trimming. Of 220,000 or so clones listed, approximately 82% were seen once; the top ten hold 1.9%. This clone has more than one count but fewer than ten. V was cut by 6 bases and J by 5 bases, with 10 bases left in between. Germline V gene lookup returns CDR1 SNHLY and CDR2 FYNNEI. The CDR3 is 12 amino acids. The chain employs TRBV2 and TRBJ2-5, with a tentative D call TRBD1 (6 bases). The clonotype was recovered from a woman older than 75 with acute or convalescent COVID-19. The source material was peripheral blood. The CDR3 nucleotides are TGTGCCAGCAGCCCAGGGGCCGAGACCCAGTACTTC. As protein: CASSPGAETQYF.